This TCR beta chain is from a study of blood T cell repertoires in COVID-19. For the study at large: The samples span acute and convalescent COVID-19 from the United States, Italy and Spain. The analysed material was cDNA or gDNA that came from T cells, B-cell-depleted T cells, or PBMCs.

Method: immunoSEQ multiplex PCR; TCRdb's copy keeps in-frame clones and lacks some. The table includes 25,000 to 30,000 clones, roughly nine tenths detected once. Germline CDR1 and CDR2: LGHNA and YSLEER. The CDR3 consists of 18 residues. Trimming at V came to 0 bases and at J to 5 bases, leaving 12 bases not matched to a gene. The chain carries TRBV4-3 and TRBJ1-5; 8 positions match TRBD1. Sample: peripheral blood. The receptor's source is a human donor in a cohort sampled during active COVID-19. The chain's CDR3 is CASSQETWSQGAHQPQHF. CDR3 nucleotides: TGCGCCAGCAGCCAAGAAACGTGGAGCCAGGGGGCCCATCAGCCCCAGCATTTT.